This T cell receptor (beta chain) was found in a study of T-cell reconstitution after alpha-beta-depleted transplantation in children (dated by TCRdb to about 2016). Describing the broader study: The study quantitatively tracked T-cell immune reconstitution after TCRalphabeta/CD19-depleted allogeneic hematopoietic cell transplantation in children using TCR repertoire profiling.

The library was built by means of PCR. The instrument was an Illumina HiSeq 2500. TCR library preparation used molecular barcoding, with unique molecular identifiers applied to normalize quantification of the TCRbeta repertoire. Starting from the raw public reads, TCRdb applied fastp trimming at Q25, assembled clones with MiXCR and retained in-frame beta chains. When rows share a CDR3 protein, they turn into one entry using the most common DNA and genes. The sample contains 200,000 to 300,000 distinct CDR3 sequences, approximately 12% of them found a single time. 2% to 3% of the sample rests with the top ten. Concerning this clonotype: Its specific antigen is unknown. Qualities for individual bases were not recorded, and no much larger clone is one base off.

CDR1 and CDR2 are read off the germline V gene (reference sequence) as SEHNR and FQNEAQ. The CDR3, from cysteine to phenylalanine, totals 12 residues. The sequence is cut down to CDR3 DNA, 36 bases in frame from base 1. The germline ends are 5 bases apart after V is trimmed by 5 bases and J by 2 bases. This receptor chain uses TRBV7-9 and TRBJ2-3; the D gene lacks a confident call. The receptor's source is a human donor who donated a stem cell graft to a child with acute lymphoblastic leukemia. Sample: PBMCs from the stem cell graft donor, taken from the stem cell graft. The CDR3 in this case is CASSMITDTQYF. The DNA is TGTGCCAGCAGCATGATCACAGATACGCAGTATTTT.